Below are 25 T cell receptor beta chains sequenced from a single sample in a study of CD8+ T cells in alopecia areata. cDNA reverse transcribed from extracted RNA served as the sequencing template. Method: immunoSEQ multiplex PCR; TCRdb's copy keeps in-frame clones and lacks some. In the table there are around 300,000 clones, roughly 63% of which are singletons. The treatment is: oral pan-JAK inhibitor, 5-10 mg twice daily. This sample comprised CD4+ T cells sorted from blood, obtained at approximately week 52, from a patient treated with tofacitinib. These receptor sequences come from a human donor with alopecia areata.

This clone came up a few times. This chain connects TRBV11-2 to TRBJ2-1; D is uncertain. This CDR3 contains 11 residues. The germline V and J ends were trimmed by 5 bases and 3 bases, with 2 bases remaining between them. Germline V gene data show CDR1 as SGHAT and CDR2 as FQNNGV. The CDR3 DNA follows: TGTGCCAGCAGCAACTACAATGAGCAGTTCTTC. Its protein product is CASSNYNEQFF. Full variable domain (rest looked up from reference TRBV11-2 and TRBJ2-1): EAGVAQSPRYKIIEKRQSVAFWCNPISGHATLYWYQQILGQGPKLLIQFQNNGVVDDSQLPKDRFSAERLKGVDSTLKIQPAKLEDSAVYLCASSNYNEQFFGPGTRLTVL.

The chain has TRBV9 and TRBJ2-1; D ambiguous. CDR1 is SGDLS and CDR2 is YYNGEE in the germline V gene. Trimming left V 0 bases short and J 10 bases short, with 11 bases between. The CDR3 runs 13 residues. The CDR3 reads CASSVESAREQFF. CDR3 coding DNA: TGTGCCAGCAGCGTAGAGTCGGCGCGAGAGCAGTTCTTC. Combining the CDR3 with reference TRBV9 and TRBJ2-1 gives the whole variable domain DSGVTQTPKHLITATGQRVTLRCSPRSGDLSVYWYQQSLDQGLQFLIQYYNGEERAKGNILERFSAQQFPDLHSELNLSSLELGDSALYFCASSVESAREQFFGPGTRLTVL.

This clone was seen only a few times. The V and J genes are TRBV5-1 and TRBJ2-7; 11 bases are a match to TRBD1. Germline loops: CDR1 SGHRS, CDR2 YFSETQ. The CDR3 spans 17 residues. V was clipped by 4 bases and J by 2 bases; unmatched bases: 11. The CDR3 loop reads CASSPVIPGQGAYEQYF. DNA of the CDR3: TGCGCCAGCAGCCCGGTTATCCCGGGACAGGGGGCCTACGAGCAGTACTTC.

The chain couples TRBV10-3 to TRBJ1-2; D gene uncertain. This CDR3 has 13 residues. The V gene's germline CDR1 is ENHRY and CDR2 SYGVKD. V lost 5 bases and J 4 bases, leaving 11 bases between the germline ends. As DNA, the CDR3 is TGTGCCATCAGTTCATCCGAGGGCTATGGCTACACCTTC. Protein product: CAISSSEGYGYTF.

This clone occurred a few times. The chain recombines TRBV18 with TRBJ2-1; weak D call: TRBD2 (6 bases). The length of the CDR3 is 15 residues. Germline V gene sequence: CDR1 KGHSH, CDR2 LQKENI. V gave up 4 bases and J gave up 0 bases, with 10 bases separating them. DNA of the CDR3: TGTGCCAGCTCACGGGCGGGGAGCTCCTACAATGAGCAGTTCTTC. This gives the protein CASSRAGSSYNEQFF.

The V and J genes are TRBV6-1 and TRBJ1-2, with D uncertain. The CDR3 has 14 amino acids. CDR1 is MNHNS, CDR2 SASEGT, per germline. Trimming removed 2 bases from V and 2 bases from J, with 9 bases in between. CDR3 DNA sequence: TGTGCCAGCAGTGAAAGAACAGAGAACTATGGCTACACCTTC. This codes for CASSERTENYGYTF.

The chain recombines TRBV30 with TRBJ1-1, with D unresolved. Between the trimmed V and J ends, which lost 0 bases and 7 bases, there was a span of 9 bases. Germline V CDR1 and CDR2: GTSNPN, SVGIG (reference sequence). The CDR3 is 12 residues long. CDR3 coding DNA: TGTGCCTGGAGTGTATTGGGCCGTGAAGCTTTCTTT. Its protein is CAWSVLGREAFF.

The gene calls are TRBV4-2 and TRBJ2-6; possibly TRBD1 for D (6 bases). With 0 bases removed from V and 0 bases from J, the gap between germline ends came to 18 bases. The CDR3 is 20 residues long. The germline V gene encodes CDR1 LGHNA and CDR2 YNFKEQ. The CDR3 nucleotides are TGTGCCAGCAGCCAAGAGAGGCACAGGGCCATGGGCTCTGGGGCCAACGTCCTGACTTTC. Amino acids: CASSQERHRAMGSGANVLTF.

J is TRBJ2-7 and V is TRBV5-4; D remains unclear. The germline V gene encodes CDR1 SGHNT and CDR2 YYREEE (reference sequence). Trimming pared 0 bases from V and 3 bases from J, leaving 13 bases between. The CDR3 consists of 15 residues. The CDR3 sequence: CASSLEKDRYYEQYF. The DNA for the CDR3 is TGTGCCAGCAGCTTGGAAAAGGACCGATACTACGAGCAGTACTTC.

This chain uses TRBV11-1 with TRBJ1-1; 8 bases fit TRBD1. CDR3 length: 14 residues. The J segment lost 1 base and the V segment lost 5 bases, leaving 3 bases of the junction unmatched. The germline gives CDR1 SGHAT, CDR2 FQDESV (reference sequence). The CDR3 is CASSAGQGNTEAFF. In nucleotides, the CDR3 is TGTGCCAGCAGCGCCGGACAGGGGAACACTGAAGCTTTCTTT.

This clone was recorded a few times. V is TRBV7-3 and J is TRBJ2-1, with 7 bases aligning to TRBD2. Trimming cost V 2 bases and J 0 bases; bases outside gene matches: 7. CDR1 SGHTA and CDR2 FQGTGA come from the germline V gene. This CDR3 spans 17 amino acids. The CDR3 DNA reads TGTGCCAGCAGCTTATTGGGAGGGTCTAGCTCCTACAATGAGCAGTTCTTC. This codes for CASSLLGGSSSYNEQFF.

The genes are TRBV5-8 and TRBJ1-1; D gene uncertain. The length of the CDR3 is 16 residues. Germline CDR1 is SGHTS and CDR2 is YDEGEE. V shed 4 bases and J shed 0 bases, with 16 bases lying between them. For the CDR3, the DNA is TGTGCCAGCAGCCGGAAACGGGGAGCGGTGAACACTGAAGCTTTCTTT. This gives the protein CASSRKRGAVNTEAFF.

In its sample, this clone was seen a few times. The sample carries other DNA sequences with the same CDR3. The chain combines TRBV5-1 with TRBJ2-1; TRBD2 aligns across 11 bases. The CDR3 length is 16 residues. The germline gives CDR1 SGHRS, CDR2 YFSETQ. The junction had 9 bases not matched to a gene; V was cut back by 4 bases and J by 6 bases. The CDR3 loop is CASSLTLAGGPNEQFF. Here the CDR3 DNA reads TGCGCCAGCAGCCTCACTCTAGCGGGGGGCCCCAATGAGCAGTTCTTC.

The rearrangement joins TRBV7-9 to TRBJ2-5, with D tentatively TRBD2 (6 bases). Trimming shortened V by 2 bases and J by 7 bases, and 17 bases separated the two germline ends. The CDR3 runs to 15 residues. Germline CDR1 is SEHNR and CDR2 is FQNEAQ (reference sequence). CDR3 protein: CASSLTGGNPGTQYF. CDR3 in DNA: TGTGCCAGCAGCTTAACCGGGGGAAATCCGGGGACCCAGTACTTC. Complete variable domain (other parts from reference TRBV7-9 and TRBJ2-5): DTGVSQNPRHKITKRGQNVTFRCDPISEHNRLYWYRQTLGQGPEFLTYFQNEAQLEKSRLLSDRFSAERPKGSFSTLEIQRTEQGDSAMYLCASSLTGGNPGTQYFGPGTRLLVL.

CDR3 in DNA: TGTGCCAGCAGCTTAGGAGGTTTCTACAATGAGCAGTTCTTC. Its translation: CASSLGGFYNEQFF. The chain joins TRBV7-2 to TRBJ2-1; D gene unclear. The V gene's germline CDR1 is SGHTA and CDR2 FQGNSA. V lost 1 base and J 3 bases, leaving 7 bases between the germline ends. The CDR3 is made up of 14 amino acids.

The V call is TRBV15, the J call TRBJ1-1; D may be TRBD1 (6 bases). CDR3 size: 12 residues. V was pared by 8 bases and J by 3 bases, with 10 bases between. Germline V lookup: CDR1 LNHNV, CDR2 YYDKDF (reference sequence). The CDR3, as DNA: TGTGCCACCGCGCAGGGGTACACTGAAGCTTTCTTT. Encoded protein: CATAQGYTEAFF. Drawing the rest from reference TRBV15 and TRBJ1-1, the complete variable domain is DAMVIQNPRYQVTQFGKPVTLSCSQTLNHNVMYWYQQKSSQAPKLLFHYYDKDFNNEADTPDNFQSRRPNTSFCFLDIRSPGLGDTAMYLCATAQGYTEAFFGQGTRLTVV.

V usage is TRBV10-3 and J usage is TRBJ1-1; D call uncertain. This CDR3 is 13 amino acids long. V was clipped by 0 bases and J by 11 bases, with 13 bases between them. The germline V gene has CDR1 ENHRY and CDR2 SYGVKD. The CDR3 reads CAISESTYGVAFF. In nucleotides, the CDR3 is TGTGCCATCAGTGAGTCGACCTACGGAGTGGCTTTCTTT.

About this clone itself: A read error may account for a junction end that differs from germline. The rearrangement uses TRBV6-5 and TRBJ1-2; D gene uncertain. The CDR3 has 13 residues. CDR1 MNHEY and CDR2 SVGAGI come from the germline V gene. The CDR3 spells CASSYPDALVLIF. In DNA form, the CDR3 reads TGTGCCAGCAGTTACCCCGACGCGCTTGTCCTGATTTTC.

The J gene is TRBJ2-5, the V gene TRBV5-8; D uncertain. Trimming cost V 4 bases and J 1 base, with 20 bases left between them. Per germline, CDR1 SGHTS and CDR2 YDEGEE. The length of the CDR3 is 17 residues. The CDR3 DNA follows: TGTGCCAGCAGCCACAGTCCCTTGACGACGCGCCAAGAGACCCAGTACTTC. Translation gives CASSHSPLTTRQETQYF.

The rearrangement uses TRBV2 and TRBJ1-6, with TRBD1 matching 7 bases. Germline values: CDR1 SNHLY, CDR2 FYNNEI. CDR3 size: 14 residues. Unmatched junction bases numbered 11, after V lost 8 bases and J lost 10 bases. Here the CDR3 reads CASGDETGRSPLHF. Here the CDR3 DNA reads TGTGCCAGCGGGGATGAGACAGGGAGGTCACCCCTCCACTTT.

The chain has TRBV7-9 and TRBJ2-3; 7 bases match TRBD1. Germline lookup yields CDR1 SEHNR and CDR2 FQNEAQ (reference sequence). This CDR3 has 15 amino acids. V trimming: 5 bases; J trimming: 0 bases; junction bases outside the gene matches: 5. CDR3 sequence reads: CASSNRGPSTDTQYF. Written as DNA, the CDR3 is TGTGCCAGCAGCAACAGGGGACCTAGCACAGATACGCAGTATTTT.

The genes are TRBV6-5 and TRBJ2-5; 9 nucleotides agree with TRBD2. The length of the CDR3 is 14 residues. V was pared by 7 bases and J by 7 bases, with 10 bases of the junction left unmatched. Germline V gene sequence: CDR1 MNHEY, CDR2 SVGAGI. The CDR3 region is CASTVGLAAGTQYF. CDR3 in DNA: TGTGCCAGCACGGTGGGACTAGCCGCGGGGACCCAGTACTTC.

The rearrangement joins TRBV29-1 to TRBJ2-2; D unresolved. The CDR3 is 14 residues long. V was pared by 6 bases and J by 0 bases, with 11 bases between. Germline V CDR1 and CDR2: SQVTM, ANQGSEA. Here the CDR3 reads CSVARAANTGELFF. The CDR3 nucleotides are TGCAGCGTGGCTCGGGCCGCGAACACCGGGGAGCTGTTTTTT.

The DNA of the CDR3 is TGCGCCAGCAGCTTGTTGGGCCGAGACTATGGCTACACCTTC. Its protein product is CASSLLGRDYGYTF. The chain has TRBV5-1 and TRBJ1-2; D unresolved. Germline assignment: CDR1 SGHRS and CDR2 YFSETQ. CDR3 size: 14 residues. V was pared by 1 base and J by 3 bases, with 10 bases between. Complete variable domain (other parts from reference TRBV5-1 and TRBJ1-2): KAGVTQTPRYLIKTRGQQVTLSCSPISGHRSVSWYQQTPGQGLQFLFEYFSETQRNKGNFPGRFSGRQFSNSRSEMNVSTLELGDSALYLCASSLLGRDYGYTFGSGTRLTVV.

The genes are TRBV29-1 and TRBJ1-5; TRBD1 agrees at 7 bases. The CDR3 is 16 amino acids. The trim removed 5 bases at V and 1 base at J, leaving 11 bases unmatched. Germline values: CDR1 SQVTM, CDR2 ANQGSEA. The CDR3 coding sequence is TGCAGCGTTCGCTGGCAGGGGGTGGCAAGCAATCAGCCCCAGCATTTT. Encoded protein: CSVRWQGVASNQPQHF.